The sequence of this T cell receptor beta chain was determined in a study of CD8+CD57+ T cells in acquired aplastic anemia. Details on this clonotype: What it recognizes is unknown.

CDR1 and CDR2 from the germline V gene are SGHVS and FQNEAQ. CDR3 size: 16 residues. V shed 5 bases, J shed 4 bases, and the junction held 8 bases outside the gene matches. Genomic DNA, serving as template, underwent TCR beta VDJ and CDR3 profiling. TCRdb itself ran the reads through MiXCR, one entry per CDR3 protein. In the table there are under 500,000 distinct CDR3 sequences, more than 25% of which are singletons. Previously, flow cytometry had revealed CD8+CD57+ cell expansion in the patients chosen for sequencing. Severe acquired aplastic anemia was present in every patient. Overall study results and limits: Significance was not reached for CD8+ Simpson's diversity between patients and controls.

This sequence was found in a human donor with aplastic anemia. The gene calls are TRBV7-8 and TRBJ2-1; 10 bases are a match to TRBD2. Sequenced: sorted CD4+, CD8+, or CD8+CD57+ T cells (not recorded which) from PBMCs. The CDR3 bases are TGTGCCAGCAGCCGATCCGGGACTAGCGTATACAATGAGCAGTTCTTC. This translates into CASSRSGTSVYNEQFF.